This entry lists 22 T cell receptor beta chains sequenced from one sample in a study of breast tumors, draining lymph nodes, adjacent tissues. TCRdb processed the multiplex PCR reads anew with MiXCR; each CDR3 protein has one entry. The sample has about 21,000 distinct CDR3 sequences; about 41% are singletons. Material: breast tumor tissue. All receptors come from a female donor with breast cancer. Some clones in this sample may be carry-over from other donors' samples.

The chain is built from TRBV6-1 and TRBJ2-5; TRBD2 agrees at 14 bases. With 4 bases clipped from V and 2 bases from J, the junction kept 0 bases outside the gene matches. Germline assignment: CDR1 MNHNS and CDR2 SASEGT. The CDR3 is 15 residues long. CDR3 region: CASSGLAGGQETQYF. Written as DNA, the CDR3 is TGTGCCAGCAGTGGACTAGCGGGGGGGCAAGAGACCCAGTACTTC.

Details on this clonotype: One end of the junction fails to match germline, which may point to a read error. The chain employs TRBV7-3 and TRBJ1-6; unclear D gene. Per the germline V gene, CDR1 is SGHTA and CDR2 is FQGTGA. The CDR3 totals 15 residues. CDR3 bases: TGCGCCAGCAGTGTTCATGCCACCTCGGATTCACCCCTCCACTTT. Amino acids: CASSVHATSDSPLHF.

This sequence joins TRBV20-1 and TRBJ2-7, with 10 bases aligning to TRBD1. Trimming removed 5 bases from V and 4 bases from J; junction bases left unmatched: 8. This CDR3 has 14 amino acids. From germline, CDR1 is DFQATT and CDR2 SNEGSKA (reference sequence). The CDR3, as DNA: TGCAGTGCTTCACCGGGACAGGGGATGTACGAGCAGTACTTC. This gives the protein CSASPGQGMYEQYF.

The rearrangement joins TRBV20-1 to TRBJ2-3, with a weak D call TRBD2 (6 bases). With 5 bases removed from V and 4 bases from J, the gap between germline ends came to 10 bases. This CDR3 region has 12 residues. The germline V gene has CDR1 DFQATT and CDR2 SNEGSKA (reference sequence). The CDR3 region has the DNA TGCAGTGCTGACCGACTAGCAGATACGCAGTATTTT. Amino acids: CSADRLADTQYF.

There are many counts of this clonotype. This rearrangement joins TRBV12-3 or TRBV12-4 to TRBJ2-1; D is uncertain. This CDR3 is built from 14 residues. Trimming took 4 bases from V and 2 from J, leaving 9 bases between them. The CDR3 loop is CASSWRSPYNEQFF. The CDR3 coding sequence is TGTGCCAGCAGTTGGCGGTCCCCCTACAATGAGCAGTTCTTC.

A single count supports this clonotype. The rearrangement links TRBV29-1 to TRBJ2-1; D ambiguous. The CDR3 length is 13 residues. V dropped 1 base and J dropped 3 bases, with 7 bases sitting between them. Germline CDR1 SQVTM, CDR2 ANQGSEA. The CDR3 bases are TGCAGCGTTGAAGGGGTAGGCTACAATGAGCAGTTCTTC. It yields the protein CSVEGVGYNEQFF.

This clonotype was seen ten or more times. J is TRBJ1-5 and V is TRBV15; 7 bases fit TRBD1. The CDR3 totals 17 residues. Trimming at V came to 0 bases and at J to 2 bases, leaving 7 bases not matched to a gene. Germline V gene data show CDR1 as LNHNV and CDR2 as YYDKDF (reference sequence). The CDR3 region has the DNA TGTGCCACCAGCAGAGATTACAGGGGAATGGGCAATCAGCCCCAGCATTTT. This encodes CATSRDYRGMGNQPQHF.

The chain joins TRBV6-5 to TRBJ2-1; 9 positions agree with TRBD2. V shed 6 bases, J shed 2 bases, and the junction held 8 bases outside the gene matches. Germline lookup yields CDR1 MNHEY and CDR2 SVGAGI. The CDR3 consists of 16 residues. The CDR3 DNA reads TGTGCCAGCAGCACCGGGACTAGCAATCCCTACAATGAGCAGTTCTTC. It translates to CASSTGTSNPYNEQFF.

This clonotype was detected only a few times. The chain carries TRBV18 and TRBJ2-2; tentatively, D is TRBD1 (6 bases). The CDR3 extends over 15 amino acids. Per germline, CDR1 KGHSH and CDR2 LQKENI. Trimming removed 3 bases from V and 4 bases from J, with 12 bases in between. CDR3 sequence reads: CASSPGQGATGELFF. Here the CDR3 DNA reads TGTGCCAGCTCACCGGGACAAGGGGCCACCGGGGAGCTGTTTTTT.

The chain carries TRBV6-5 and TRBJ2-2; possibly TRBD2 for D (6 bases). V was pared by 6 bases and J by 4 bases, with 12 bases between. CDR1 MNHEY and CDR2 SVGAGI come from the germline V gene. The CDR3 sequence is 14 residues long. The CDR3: CASSRDFVTGELFF. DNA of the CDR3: TGTGCCAGCAGCCGGGACTTCGTCACCGGGGAGCTGTTTTTT.

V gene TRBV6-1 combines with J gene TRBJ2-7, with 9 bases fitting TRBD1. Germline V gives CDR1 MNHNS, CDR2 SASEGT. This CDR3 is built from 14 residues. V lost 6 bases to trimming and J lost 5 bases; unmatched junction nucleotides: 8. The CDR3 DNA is TGTGCCAGCAGGCCGGGACAGGGATTCGACGAGCAGTACTTC. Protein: CASRPGQGFDEQYF.

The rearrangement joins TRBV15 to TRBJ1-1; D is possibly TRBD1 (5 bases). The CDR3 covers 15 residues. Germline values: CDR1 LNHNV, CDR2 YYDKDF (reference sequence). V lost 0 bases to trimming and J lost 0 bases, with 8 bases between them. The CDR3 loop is CATSRDLQVNTEAFF. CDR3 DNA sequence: TGTGCCACCAGCAGAGACCTACAGGTGAACACTGAAGCTTTCTTT.

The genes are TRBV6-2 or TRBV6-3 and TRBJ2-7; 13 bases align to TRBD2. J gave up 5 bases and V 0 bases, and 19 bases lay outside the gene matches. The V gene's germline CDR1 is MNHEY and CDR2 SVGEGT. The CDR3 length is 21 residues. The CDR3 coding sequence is TGTGCCAGCAGTTACTCGAGTCCCGGACACGTGTGGACTAGCGGGAGAGACGAGCAGTACTTC. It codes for CASSYSSPGHVWTSGRDEQYF.

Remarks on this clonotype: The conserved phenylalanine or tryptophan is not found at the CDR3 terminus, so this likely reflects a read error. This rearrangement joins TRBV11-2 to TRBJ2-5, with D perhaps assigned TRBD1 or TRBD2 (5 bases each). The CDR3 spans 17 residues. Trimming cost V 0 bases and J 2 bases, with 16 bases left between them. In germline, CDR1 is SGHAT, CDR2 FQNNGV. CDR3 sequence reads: CASSLESRGRYQETQYL. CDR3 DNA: TGTGCCAGCAGCTTAGAATCCCGGGGACGATATCAAGAGACCCAGTACCTC.

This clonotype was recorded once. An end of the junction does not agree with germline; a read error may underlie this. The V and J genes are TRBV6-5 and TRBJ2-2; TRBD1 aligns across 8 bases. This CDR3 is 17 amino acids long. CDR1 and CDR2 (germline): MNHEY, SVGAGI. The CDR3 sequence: CASSHSIFARGLGELFF. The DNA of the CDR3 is TGTGCCAGCAGTCACTCGATTTTCGCCAGGGGGCTTGGGGAGCTGTTTTTT.

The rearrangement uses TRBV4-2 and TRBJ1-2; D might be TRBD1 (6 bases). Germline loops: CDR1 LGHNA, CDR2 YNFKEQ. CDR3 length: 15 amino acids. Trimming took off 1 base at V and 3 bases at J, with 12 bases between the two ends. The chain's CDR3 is CASSQGGGSYYGYTF. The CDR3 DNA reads TGTGCCAGCAGCCAAGGAGGGGGGTCTTACTATGGCTACACCTTC.

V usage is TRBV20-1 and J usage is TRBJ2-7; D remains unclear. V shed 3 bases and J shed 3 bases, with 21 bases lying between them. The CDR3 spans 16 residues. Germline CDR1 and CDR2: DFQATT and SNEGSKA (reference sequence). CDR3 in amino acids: CSASWSGLERVYEQYF. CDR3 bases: TGCAGTGCTAGTTGGTCTGGGCTCGAACGAGTCTACGAGCAGTACTTC.

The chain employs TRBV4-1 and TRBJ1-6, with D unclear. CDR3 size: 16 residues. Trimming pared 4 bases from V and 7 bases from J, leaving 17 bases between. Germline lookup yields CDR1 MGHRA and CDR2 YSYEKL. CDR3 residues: CASSRDGAGPNSPLHF. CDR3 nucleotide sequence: TGCGCCAGCAGCCGAGATGGTGCAGGACCCAATTCACCCCTCCACTTT.

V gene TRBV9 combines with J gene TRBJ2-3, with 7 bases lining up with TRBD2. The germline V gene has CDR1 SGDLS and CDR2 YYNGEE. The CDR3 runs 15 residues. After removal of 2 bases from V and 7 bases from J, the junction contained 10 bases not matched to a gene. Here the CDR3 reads CASSVTGRLDYTQYF. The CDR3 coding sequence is TGTGCCAGCAGCGTCACCGGGAGGTTGGATTATACGCAGTATTTT.

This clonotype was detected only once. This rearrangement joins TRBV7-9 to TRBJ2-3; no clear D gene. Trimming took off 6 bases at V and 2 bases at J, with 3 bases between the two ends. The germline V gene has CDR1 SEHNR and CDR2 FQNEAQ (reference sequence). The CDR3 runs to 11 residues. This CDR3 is CASSDTDTQYF. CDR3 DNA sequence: TGTGCCAGCAGTGACACAGATACGCAGTATTTT.

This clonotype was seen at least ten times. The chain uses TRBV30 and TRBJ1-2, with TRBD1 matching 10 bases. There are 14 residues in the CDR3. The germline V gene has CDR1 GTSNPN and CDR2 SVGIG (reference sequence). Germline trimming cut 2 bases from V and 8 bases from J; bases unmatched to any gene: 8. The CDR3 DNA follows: TGTGCCTGGAGTTCCGGGACAGGGGACCTCGGCTACACCTTC. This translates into CAWSSGTGDLGYTF.

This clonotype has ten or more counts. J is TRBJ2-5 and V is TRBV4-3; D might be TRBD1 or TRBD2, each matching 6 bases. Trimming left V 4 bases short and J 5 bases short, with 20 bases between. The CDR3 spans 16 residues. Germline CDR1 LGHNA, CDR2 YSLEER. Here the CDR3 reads CASSPVGGTSRETQYF. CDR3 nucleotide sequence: TGCGCCAGCAGCCCGGTAGGGGGAACTAGCCGTGAGACCCAGTACTTC.